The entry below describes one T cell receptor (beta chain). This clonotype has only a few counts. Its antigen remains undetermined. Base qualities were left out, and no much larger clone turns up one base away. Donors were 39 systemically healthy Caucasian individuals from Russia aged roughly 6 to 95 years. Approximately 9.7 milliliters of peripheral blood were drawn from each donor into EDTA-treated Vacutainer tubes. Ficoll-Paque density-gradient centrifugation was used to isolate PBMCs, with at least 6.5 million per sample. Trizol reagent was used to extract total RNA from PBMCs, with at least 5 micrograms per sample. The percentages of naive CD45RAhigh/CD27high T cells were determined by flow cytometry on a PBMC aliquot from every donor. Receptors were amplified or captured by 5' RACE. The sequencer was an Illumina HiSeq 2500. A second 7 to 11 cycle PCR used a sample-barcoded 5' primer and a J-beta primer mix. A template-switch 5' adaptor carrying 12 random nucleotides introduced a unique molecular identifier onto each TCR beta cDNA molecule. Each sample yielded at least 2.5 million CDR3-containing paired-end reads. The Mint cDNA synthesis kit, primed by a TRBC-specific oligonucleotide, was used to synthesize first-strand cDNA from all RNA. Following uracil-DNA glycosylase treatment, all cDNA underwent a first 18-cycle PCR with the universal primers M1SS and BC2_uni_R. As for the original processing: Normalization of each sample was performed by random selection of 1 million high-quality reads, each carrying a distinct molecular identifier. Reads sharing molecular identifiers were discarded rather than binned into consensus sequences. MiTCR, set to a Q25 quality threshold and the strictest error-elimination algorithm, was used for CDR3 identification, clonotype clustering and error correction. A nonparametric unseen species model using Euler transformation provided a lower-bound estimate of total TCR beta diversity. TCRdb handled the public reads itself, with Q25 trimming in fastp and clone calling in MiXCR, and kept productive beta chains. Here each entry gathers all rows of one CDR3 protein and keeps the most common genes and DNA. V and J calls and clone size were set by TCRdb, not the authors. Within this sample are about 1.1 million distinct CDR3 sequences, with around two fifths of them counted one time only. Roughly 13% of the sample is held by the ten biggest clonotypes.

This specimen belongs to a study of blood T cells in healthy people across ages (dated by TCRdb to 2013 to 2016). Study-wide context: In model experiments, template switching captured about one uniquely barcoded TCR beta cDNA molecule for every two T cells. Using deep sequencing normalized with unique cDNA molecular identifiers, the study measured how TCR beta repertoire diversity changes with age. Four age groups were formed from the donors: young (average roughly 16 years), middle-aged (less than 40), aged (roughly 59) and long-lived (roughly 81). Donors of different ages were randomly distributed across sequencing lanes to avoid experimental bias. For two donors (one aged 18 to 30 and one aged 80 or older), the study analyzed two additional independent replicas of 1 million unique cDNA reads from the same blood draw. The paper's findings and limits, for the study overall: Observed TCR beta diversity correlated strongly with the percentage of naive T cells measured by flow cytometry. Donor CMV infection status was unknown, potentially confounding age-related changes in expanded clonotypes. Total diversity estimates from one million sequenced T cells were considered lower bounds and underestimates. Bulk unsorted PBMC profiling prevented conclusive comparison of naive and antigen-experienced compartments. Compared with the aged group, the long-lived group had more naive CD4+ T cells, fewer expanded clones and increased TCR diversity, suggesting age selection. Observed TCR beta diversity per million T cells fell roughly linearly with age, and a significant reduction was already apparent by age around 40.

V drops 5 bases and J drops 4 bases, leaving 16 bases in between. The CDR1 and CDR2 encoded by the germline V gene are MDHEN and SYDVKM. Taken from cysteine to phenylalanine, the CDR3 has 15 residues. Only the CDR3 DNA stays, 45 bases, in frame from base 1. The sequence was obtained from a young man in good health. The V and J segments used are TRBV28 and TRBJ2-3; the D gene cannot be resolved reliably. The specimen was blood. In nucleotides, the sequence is TGTGCCAGCAGTCCAGAGGTCACCGGCTCAGATACGCAGTATTTT. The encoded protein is CASSPEVTGSDTQYF.